This entry features one T cell receptor beta chain sequence. What antigen it recognizes has not been identified. No base-level quality is on record; no much larger clone is a single base apart. This specimen comes from a study of CD8 T cells in Susac syndrome (dated by TCRdb to between 2018 and 2021). Background on the whole study: Repertoire sequencing was used to test whether CD8+ T cell activation and differentiation in Susac syndrome was antigen driven. Overall study results and their limits: The study acknowledged that relatively few individuals were included in the TCR sequencing and HLA analysis.

V loses 4 bases, J loses 2 bases, and the germline ends lie 4 bases apart. CDR1 and CDR2, per the germline V gene, are MGHRA and YSYEKL. Reading from cysteine to phenylalanine, the CDR3 counts 12 amino acids. CDR3 DNA only is kept here, 36 bases in frame from base 1. Peripheral blood CD8+ and CD4+ T cells from healthy donors, Susac syndrome patients and multiple sclerosis patients were profiled using high-throughput TCR beta sequencing. Multiple sclerosis controls were treatment-naive patients with stable or active relapsing-remitting disease fulfilling revised McDonald criteria. CD8+ TEMRA cells were enriched by FACS, while bulk CD8+ and CD4+ T cells were purified by magnetic negative isolation. Blood was collected in EDTA tubes and processed within 24 hours, with PBMCs isolated through density gradient centrifugation. PBMCs intended for TCR sequencing were cryopreserved in liquid nitrogen and thawed later in a water bath at 37 degrees C. A purity of at least 90% was achieved for sorted or isolated CD4+, CD8+ and CD8+ TEMRA cells.

RNA was extracted using the RNeasy kit, and about 0.45 to 1 microgram was reverse transcribed with random hexamers. The immunoSEQ multiplex PCR assay, covering 54 Vbeta and 13 Jbeta segments, was used to amplify TCR beta CDR3 regions. PCR amplification bias was corrected using a synthetic template baseline for primer optimization and computational correction. On the study's bioinformatics: Reads were annotated to V, D and J genes according to IMGT and were analyzed with immunoSEQ Analyzer, with only productive sequences retained. Clonality was calculated as one minus the Shannon entropy normalized by log2 of the number of productive unique sequences. For each patient and control, public and private clones were evaluated within the 100 most prevalent clones. Clones were defined as Susac-specific if absent from the healthy and MS cohorts, from around 1,100 published viral clones and from other ImmuneACCESS disease sequences. TCRdb itself trimmed the public reads at Q25 with fastp, ran MiXCR and retained productive beta chains. For every CDR3 protein sequence, its rows merge into one entry that carries the most common genes and DNA. None of the V and J calls come from the authors' own analysis; TCRdb made them. For this sample there are 100,000 to 150,000 distinct CDR3 sequences; 85% to 95% appear just once. The ten largest clones add up to about 0.087% of the sample.

This TCR was recovered from a human donor with multiple sclerosis. This sequence uses TRBV4-1 and TRBJ2-3, with an unclear D gene assignment. The material sequenced was CD4+ T cells from PBMCs. The CDR3 protein: CASSPDTDTQYF. The DNA sequence is as follows: TGCGCCAGCAGCCCCGACACAGATACGCAGTATTTT.